This T cell receptor (beta chain) was sequenced for a study of cytomegalovirus exposure and HLA in healthy donors. Study-level findings and limits: With DRB1 most and HLA-C fewest, TCR association rates differed between HLA loci in a later analysis.

In this sample, this clone turned up once. Its antigen remains unidentified. PCR involved 60 Vbeta and 13 Jbeta primers. Clones were read by immunoSEQ multiplex PCR, and TCRdb kept only the in-frame ones, dropping some. The table shows about 210,000 clones, with roughly 82% occurring only once. Germline V lookup: CDR1 LNHDA, CDR2 SQIVND (reference sequence). J lost 8 bases, V lost 6 bases, and 8 bases had no gene match. CDR3 length: 13 residues. This sequence was found in a man aged 40-55 years in good health and CMV-seropositive. Sequencing input: PBMCs. The J gene is TRBJ1-2, the V gene TRBV19; 8 bases fit TRBD1. In DNA, the CDR3 is TGTGCCAGTAGGCCGACAGGGGCGGAGGGCTACACCTTC. It translates to CASRPTGAEGYTF.